The 14 T cell receptor beta chains listed next were all sequenced from one sample in a study of blood T cells in healthy people across ages. The second PCR ran roughly 6 to 11 cycles with a sample-barcoded 5' primer and J-beta primers. Each CDR3 protein is one row after TCRdb ran MiXCR on the 5' RACE reads. The sample lists hundreds of thousands of distinct CDR3 sequences; under 45% were seen once. What was sequenced was blood. These receptors were collected from a man between 60 and 75 years old in good health.

The V gene is TRBV7-2, the J gene TRBJ2-4; no firm D call. The germline V and J ends were trimmed by 5 bases and 13 bases, with 21 bases remaining between them. Germline assignment: CDR1 SGHTA and CDR2 FQGNSA. This CDR3 is 14 amino acids long. The CDR3 reads CASSSNPDYSEQYF. In nucleotides, the CDR3 is TGTGCCAGCAGCAGTAATCCAGATTACAGTGAGCAGTACTTC.

This chain connects TRBV13 to TRBJ2-5; perhaps TRBD1 as D (6 bases). CDR3 length: 15 amino acids. Germline values: CDR1 PRHDT, CDR2 FYEKMQ (reference sequence). Trimming cost V 1 base and J 4 bases, with 13 bases left between them. For the CDR3, the DNA is TGTGCCAGCAGCTTAGTGTGGGGGCAAGGAGAGACCCAGTACTTC. Translating gives CASSLVWGQGETQYF.

The rearrangement links TRBV7-2 to TRBJ1-1, with TRBD1 as a possible D gene (6 bases). The length of the CDR3 is 14 residues. V lost 4 bases and J 3 bases, leaving 12 bases between the germline ends. Germline CDR1 is SGHTA and CDR2 is FQGNSA. The CDR3 DNA reads TGTGCCAGCAGCTCGAATTACAGGGACACTGAAGCTTTCTTT. This gives the protein CASSSNYRDTEAFF.

CDR3: CASSSPPDSISERELFF. In DNA, the CDR3 is TGCGCCAGCAGCTCCCCGCCTGACAGCATAAGTGAGAGAGAGCTGTTTTTT. V and J are TRBV5-1 and TRBJ2-2; D may be TRBD1 (5 bases). The CDR3 has 17 residues. CDR1 is SGHRS, CDR2 YFSETQ, per germline. Trimming cost V 3 bases and J 11 bases, with 26 bases left between them.

V and J are TRBV9 and TRBJ2-5; D possibly matches TRBD1 or TRBD2 (6 bases each). Germline CDR1 SGDLS, CDR2 YYNGEE. V lost 0 bases and J 5 bases, leaving 11 bases between the germline ends. The CDR3 length is 14 residues. CDR3 in DNA: TGTGCCAGCAGCGTAGATGGGGGGCAGGAGACCCAGTACTTC. Protein: CASSVDGGQETQYF.

In DNA form, the CDR3 reads TGTGCCAGCACCGCCGGGACTAGCACTGAGACCCAGTACTTC. It yields the protein CASTAGTSTETQYF. This chain connects TRBV6-2 or TRBV6-3 to TRBJ2-5; 9 positions match TRBD2. Per germline, CDR1 MNHEY and CDR2 SVGEGT. The V and J ends lost 7 bases and 5 bases, in that order; junction bases with no gene match: 8. The CDR3 consists of 14 residues.

This clonotype has just a few counts. This sequence joins TRBV9 and TRBJ2-7; TRBD2 aligns across 12 bases. The junction had 1 base not matched to a gene; V was cut back by 0 bases and J by 3 bases. Germline V gene sequence: CDR1 SGDLS, CDR2 YYNGEE. The CDR3 is made up of 15 amino acids. The CDR3 coding sequence is TGTGCCAGCAGCGTAGAGGGACTAGCGGGCTACGAGCAGTACTTC. It translates to CASSVEGLAGYEQYF.

V usage is TRBV7-9 and J usage is TRBJ2-3; 7 nucleotides match TRBD2. This CDR3 has 16 amino acids. Looked up from germline, CDR1 is SEHNR and CDR2 is FQNEAQ (reference sequence). The ends lost 3 bases at V and 1 base at J; junction bases unmatched: 7. This CDR3 is CASSFPPRGGTDTQYF. DNA for the CDR3: TGTGCCAGCAGCTTCCCCCCCCGGGGGGGCACAGATACGCAGTATTTT.

This clonotype was detected only a few times. This chain joins TRBV3-1 and TRBJ2-5; D might be TRBD1 or TRBD2, each matching 5 bases. The V gene lost 1 base and the J gene lost 4 bases, with 19 bases spanning the gap. The CDR3 is 17 amino acids. Germline CDR1 LGHDT, CDR2 YNNKEL (reference sequence). CDR3 coding DNA: TGTGCCAGCAGCCAAGCCCCCTCCGGGGCATGGCGAGAGACCCAGTACTTC. This encodes CASSQAPSGAWRETQYF.

The chain carries TRBV27 and TRBJ1-5, with TRBD1 matching over 7 bases. Germline lookup yields CDR1 MNHEY and CDR2 SMNVEV (reference sequence). The ends lost 4 bases at V and 9 bases at J; junction bases unmatched: 0. This CDR3 is 11 amino acids long. The CDR3 DNA is TGTGCCAGCAGTTCAGGGGGGCCCCAGCATTTT. Protein product: CASSSGGPQHF.

This clonotype was observed many times. The chain links TRBV29-1 to TRBJ2-7, with a weak D call TRBD1 (5 bases). This CDR3 spans 11 amino acids. Looked up from germline, CDR1 is SQVTM and CDR2 is ANQGSEA. CDR3 nucleotide sequence: TGCACCTGTACAGGTTCCTACGAGCAGTACTTC. It translates to CTCTGSYEQYF.

This clonotype was observed a few times. The V call is TRBV20-1, the J call TRBJ2-5; weak D call: TRBD1 (5 bases). Germline V gene sequence: CDR1 DFQATT, CDR2 SNEGSKA (reference sequence). V lost 1 base and J 0 bases, leaving 12 bases between the germline ends. This CDR3 region has 15 residues. The chain's CDR3 is CSARARRAYQETQYF. In nucleotides, the CDR3 is TGCAGTGCTAGAGCGCGCAGGGCGTACCAAGAGACCCAGTACTTC.

This clonotype was picked up many times. The chain joins TRBV10-3 to TRBJ1-6, with D maybe TRBD1 (5 bases). V lost 3 bases and J 6 bases, leaving 15 bases between the germline ends. The germline CDR1 and CDR2 sequences are ENHRY and SYGVKD. The CDR3 has 16 residues. CDR3 sequence: CAISDPETDFNSPLHF. The CDR3, as DNA: TGTGCCATCAGTGATCCTGAGACAGACTTTAATTCACCCCTCCACTTT.

This clonotype occurred a few times. V usage is TRBV6-2 or TRBV6-3 and J usage is TRBJ2-7; weak D call: TRBD1 (6 bases). The germline V gene has CDR1 MNHEY and CDR2 SVGEGT. The V end lost 5 bases, the J end lost 0 bases, and 14 bases lay between the germline ends. CDR3 size: 15 residues. DNA of the CDR3: TGTGCCAGCAGTGTTCCCGGGACACTCTCCTACGAGCAGTACTTC. Translating gives CASSVPGTLSYEQYF.